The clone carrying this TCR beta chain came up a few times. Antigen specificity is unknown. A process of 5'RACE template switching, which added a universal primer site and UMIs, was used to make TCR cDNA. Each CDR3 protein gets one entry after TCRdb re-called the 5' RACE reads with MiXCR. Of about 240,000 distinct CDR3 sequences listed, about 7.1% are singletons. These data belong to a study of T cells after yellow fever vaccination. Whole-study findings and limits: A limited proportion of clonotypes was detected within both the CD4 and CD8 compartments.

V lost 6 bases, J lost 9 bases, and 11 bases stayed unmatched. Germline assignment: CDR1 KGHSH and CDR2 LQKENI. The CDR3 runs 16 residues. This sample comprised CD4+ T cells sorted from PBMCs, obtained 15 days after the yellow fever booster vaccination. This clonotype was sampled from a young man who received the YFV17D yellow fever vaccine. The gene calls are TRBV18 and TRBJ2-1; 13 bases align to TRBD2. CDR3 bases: TGTGCCAGCTCCCGCGTGAGGACTAGCGGGAGAAGTGAGCAGTTCTTC. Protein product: CASSRVRTSGRSEQFF. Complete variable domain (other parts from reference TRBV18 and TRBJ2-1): NAGVMQNPRHLVRRRGQEARLRCSPMKGHSHVYWYRQLPEEGLKFMVYLQKENIIDESGMPKERFSAEFPKEGPSILRIQQVVRGDSAAYFCASSRVRTSGRSEQFFGPGTRLTVL.